The entry below describes one T cell receptor beta chain. This entry is derived from a study of blood T cell repertoires in COVID-19. Study-level information: COVID-19 samples from acute and convalescent phases originated in the United States, Italy and Spain. PBMCs, B-cell-depleted T cells, or T cells were the source of the cDNA or gDNA that made up the material.

In the original analysis: Counts of nucleated cells, estimated from reference gene primer amplification, were obtained. Only in-frame clones appear in the TCRdb table, and some are missing; sequencing was by immunoSEQ multiplex PCR. That table supplies the V and J calls and clone size; D and trimming were determined from the DNA. The data show under 250,000 clones, around nine tenths seen once. The sample comprised peripheral blood. The TCR was taken from a woman between 35 and 50 years old with acute or convalescent COVID-19.

CDR3 loop: CASRPGYATGELFF. CDR3 DNA: TGTGCCAGCAGGCCCGGGTATGCCACCGGGGAGCTGTTTTTT. This rearrangement joins TRBV2 to TRBJ2-2, with D uncertain. CDR1 and CDR2 from the germline V gene are SNHLY and FYNNEI. The CDR3 has 14 amino acids. V dropped 6 bases and J dropped 4 bases, with 12 bases sitting between them.